What follows are 20 T cell receptor beta chains derived from one specimen sequenced in a study of chemoradiotherapy in HPV16-positive cancers. The protocol was immunoSEQ multiplex PCR, while the TCRdb copy is restricted to in-frame clones and leaves out a portion. The data show 1,500 to 2,500 clones, roughly nine tenths seen once. Material: tumor tissue, obtained from a patient who underwent chemoradiotherapy. The receptors derive from a human donor with HPV-associated anogenital cancer.

The rearrangement uses TRBV7-2 and TRBJ2-7; 13 bases map to TRBD2. CDR1 SGHTA and CDR2 FQGNSA come from the germline V gene. The CDR3 covers 15 residues. The trim removed 5 bases at V and 5 bases at J, leaving 6 bases unmatched. This CDR3 reads CASSPGLAGANEQYF. CDR3 nucleotides: TGTGCCAGCAGCCCTGGACTAGCGGGAGCTAACGAGCAGTACTTC.

The chain is built from TRBV7-2 and TRBJ1-2, with TRBD1 matching 9 bases. CDR1 and CDR2 from the germline V gene are SGHTA and FQGNSA. V gave up 5 bases and J gave up 8 bases; unmatched junction bases: 12. The CDR3 is made up of 15 amino acids. The CDR3 nucleotides read TGTGCCAGCAGCCCTGGGACAGGGCTCAAGGGGGGCTACACCTTC. Translating gives CASSPGTGLKGGYTF.

The V call is TRBV27, the J call TRBJ1-1; 7 bases are shared with TRBD1. This CDR3 spans 14 amino acids. Per germline, CDR1 MNHEY and CDR2 SMNVEV (reference sequence). V was pared by 5 bases and J by 1 base, with 4 bases of the junction left unmatched. CDR3 protein: CASSIGTANTEAFF. In DNA, the CDR3 is TGTGCCAGCAGTATAGGGACAGCGAACACTGAAGCTTTCTTT.

This chain uses TRBV13 with TRBJ1-2, with TRBD1 identical over 9 bases. CDR1 is PRHDT and CDR2 is FYEKMQ in the germline V gene (reference sequence). With 0 bases clipped from V and 4 bases from J, the junction kept 6 bases outside the gene matches. The CDR3 extends over 16 amino acids. CDR3 region: CASSLGQGAASYGYTF. The CDR3 DNA is TGTGCCAGCAGCTTAGGACAGGGGGCTGCTAGCTATGGCTACACCTTC.

The chain is built from TRBV7-2 and TRBJ2-5; 7 bases align to TRBD2. CDR1 SGHTA and CDR2 FQGNSA come from the germline V gene. The CDR3 covers 15 residues. The V gene end was trimmed by 2 bases and the J gene end by 2 bases; junction bases not matched to a gene: 5. This chain's CDR3 is CASSLSGTVQETQYF. CDR3 in DNA: TGTGCCAGCAGCTTAAGCGGGACGGTGCAAGAGACCCAGTACTTC. Full variable domain (outside the CDR3, taken from reference TRBV7-2 and TRBJ2-5): GAGVSQSPSNKVTEKGKDVELRCDPISGHTALYWYRQSLGQGLEFLIYFQGNSAPDKSGLPSDRFSAERTGGSVSTLTIQRTQQEDSAVYLCASSLSGTVQETQYFGPGTRLLVL.

V usage is TRBV30 and J usage is TRBJ2-1; 10 nucleotides agree with TRBD2. The CDR3 covers 16 residues. In germline, CDR1 is GTSNPN, CDR2 SVGIG (reference sequence). Germline trimming cut 3 bases from V and 4 bases from J; bases unmatched to any gene: 9. DNA for the CDR3: TGTGCCTGGAGCCCCGGGTTACTAGCGGGGTACAATGAGCAGTTCTTC. Its protein is CAWSPGLLAGYNEQFF.

The chain combines TRBV6-5 with TRBJ2-1; 9 bases are shared with TRBD1. The CDR3 contains 16 residues. The junction had 9 bases not matched to a gene; V was cut back by 2 bases and J by 7 bases. Germline V gene lookup returns CDR1 MNHEY and CDR2 SVGAGI. CDR3 sequence reads: CASSYPGGDRGNEQFF. The CDR3 nucleotides are TGTGCCAGCAGTTACCCCGGTGGTGACAGGGGGAATGAGCAGTTCTTC.

The V call is TRBV5-1, the J call TRBJ1-1, with D possibly being TRBD1 (5 bases). Germline V lookup: CDR1 SGHRS, CDR2 YFSETQ. The V gene lost 1 base and the J gene lost 8 bases, with 18 bases spanning the gap. This CDR3 has 15 residues. CDR3 sequence (DNA): TGCGCCAGCAGCTTGCTACGGGGGAGTATTAAGGAAGCTTTCTTT. Translation gives CASSLLRGSIKEAFF. Full variable domain (outside the CDR3, taken from reference TRBV5-1 and TRBJ1-1): KAGVTQTPRYLIKTRGQQVTLSCSPISGHRSVSWYQQTPGQGLQFLFEYFSETQRNKGNFPGRFSGRQFSNSRSEMNVSTLELGDSALYLCASSLLRGSIKEAFFGQGTRLTVV.

The genes are TRBV27 and TRBJ1-4; a weak D match, TRBD1 (6 bases). CDR3 length: 15 amino acids. Deletions cut 4 bases from V and 3 bases from J, with 12 bases between. Germline values: CDR1 MNHEY, CDR2 SMNVEV (reference sequence). The CDR3 loop reads CASSSHRVANEKLFF. CDR3 DNA: TGTGCCAGCAGTTCTCACAGGGTTGCTAATGAAAAACTGTTTTTT. The full variable domain, its missing parts supplied by reference TRBV27 and TRBJ1-4, is EAQVTQNPRYLITVTGKKLTVTCSQNMNHEYMSWYRQDPGLGLRQIYYSMNVEVTDKGDVPEGYKVSRKEKRNFPLILESPSPNQTSLYFCASSSHRVANEKLFFGSGTQLSVL.

The rearrangement uses TRBV9 and TRBJ2-7; 7 bases align to TRBD2. V lost 3 bases to trimming and J lost 3 bases; unmatched junction nucleotides: 12. Germline CDR1 and CDR2: SGDLS and YYNGEE. This CDR3 spans 16 amino acids. This CDR3 reads CASSEGRTRVIYEQYF. The DNA for the CDR3 is TGTGCCAGCAGCGAGGGAAGGACTAGGGTAATCTACGAGCAGTACTTC.

V and J are TRBV6-5 and TRBJ1-2, with 8 bases that match TRBD1. Germline assignment: CDR1 MNHEY and CDR2 SVGAGI. The CDR3 is made up of 12 amino acids. Trimming took 10 bases from V and 7 from J; bases not matched to a gene: 8. The CDR3, as DNA: TGTGCCACCAACCGACAGGGGTCTGGCTACACCTTC. Translating it yields CATNRQGSGYTF.

This rearrangement joins TRBV19 to TRBJ2-7, with a tentative D call TRBD2 (5 bases). CDR3 length equals 17 residues. CDR1 is LNHDA, CDR2 SQIVND, per germline (reference sequence). Between the trimmed V and J ends, which lost 5 bases and 0 bases, there was a span of 20 bases. The chain's CDR3 is CASSVPGKTISSYEQYV. DNA for the CDR3: TGTGCCAGTAGTGTCCCGGGAAAAACAATAAGCTCCTACGAGCAGTACGTC.

This chain links TRBV5-1 with TRBJ1-5, with D maybe TRBD1 (5 bases). Trimming pared 3 bases from V and 12 bases from J, leaving 10 bases between. There are 11 residues in the CDR3. Germline V lookup: CDR1 SGHRS, CDR2 YFSETQ. CDR3 nucleotide sequence: TGCGCCAGCAGCTGCTATCAGGGCCAGCATTTT. It encodes CASSCYQGQHF.

The chain links TRBV18 to TRBJ2-1; a weak D match, TRBD2 (7 bases). Germline CDR1 KGHSH, CDR2 LQKENI. The CDR3 loop spans 15 amino acids. Trimming stripped 3 bases from V and 9 bases from J, with 18 bases between. The CDR3 sequence is CASSPGGGSLGEQFF. The CDR3 DNA is TGTGCCAGCTCACCTGGGGGCGGGAGTCTGGGTGAGCAGTTCTTC.

V gene TRBV4-1 combines with J gene TRBJ2-3, with D perhaps matching TRBD1 (6 bases). V lost 6 bases and J lost 3, with 13 bases in between. Germline V gene lookup returns CDR1 MGHRA and CDR2 YSYEKL. The length of the CDR3 is 14 residues. CDR3 coding DNA: TGCGCCAGCAGACAACAGGGAAGAACAGATACGCAGTATTTT. It codes for CASRQQGRTDTQYF.

The genes are TRBV5-1 and TRBJ2-3, with 7 positions matching TRBD1. The junction had 1 base not matched to a gene; V was cut back by 0 bases and J by 9 bases. CDR1 and CDR2 from the germline V gene are SGHRS and YFSETQ. The CDR3 covers 12 residues. The CDR3 region has the DNA TGCGCCAGCAGCTTGGAAGGGGGCACGCAGTATTTT. Protein product: CASSLEGGTQYF.

V and J are TRBV5-4 and TRBJ1-2, with D perhaps TRBD1 (5 bases). CDR1 SGHNT and CDR2 YYREEE come from the germline V gene (reference sequence). This CDR3 is built from 15 residues. V lost 0 bases and J 7 bases, leaving 16 bases between the germline ends. The DNA for the CDR3 is TGTGCCAGCAGCTTGGGGGGCCCGGGGAATGTTGGCTACACCTTC. Amino acids: CASSLGGPGNVGYTF.

The V call is TRBV7-2, the J call TRBJ2-3, with D perhaps given as TRBD1 or TRBD2 (5 bases each). From germline, CDR1 is SGHTA and CDR2 FQGNSA. Trimming pared 2 bases from V and 0 bases from J, leaving 9 bases between. The CDR3 is 15 amino acids. In DNA form, the CDR3 reads TGTGCCAGCAGCTTAAGGGGACGGAGCACAGATACGCAGTATTTT. Encoded protein: CASSLRGRSTDTQYF. The entire variable domain, with the rest obtained from reference TRBV7-2 and TRBJ2-3, is as follows: GAGVSQSPSNKVTEKGKDVELRCDPISGHTALYWYRQSLGQGLEFLIYFQGNSAPDKSGLPSDRFSAERTGGSVSTLTIQRTQQEDSAVYLCASSLRGRSTDTQYFGPGTRLTVL.

This clone was detected only once. This chain uses TRBV4-1 with TRBJ1-2, with D possibly TRBD1 on 5 matching bases. Germline V gene data show CDR1 as MGHRA and CDR2 as YSYEKL. Trimming took off 1 base at V and 5 bases at J, with 17 bases between the two ends. The CDR3 spans 16 residues. The CDR3 region is CASSQVPTTDRYGYTF. CDR3 bases: TGCGCCAGCAGCCAAGTCCCGACGACAGACCGGTATGGCTACACCTTC.

The rearrangement joins TRBV28 to TRBJ2-3, with a possible D match to TRBD1 (5 bases). Trimming left V 5 bases short and J 1 base short, with 13 bases between. The CDR3 runs 15 residues. Per germline, CDR1 MDHEN and CDR2 SYDVKM. CDR3 DNA: TGTGCCAGCAGTGAAGGGGCTGTAGGCACAGATACGCAGTATTTT. This encodes CASSEGAVGTDTQYF.